This T cell receptor (beta chain) was obtained from a study of CD8 T cells in ankylosing spondylitis. There are many counts of this clonotype. The antigen is not known. CDR1 SGHAT and CDR2 FQNNGV come from the germline V gene. This CDR3 is 15 amino acids long. With 8 bases clipped from V and 4 bases from J, the junction kept 11 bases outside the gene matches. Study-wide results and limits: Apparently characteristic of ankylosing spondylitis blood was a TCR beta motif (about 8 highly homologous variants). Matched ankylosing spondylitis synovial fluid reportedly showed significant enrichment of disease-linked clones.

Making use of molecular barcodes, quantitative 5'-RACE generated TCR beta libraries. TCRdb fed the 5' RACE reads into MiXCR, producing one record per CDR3 protein. The sample shows 350,000 or so distinct CDR3 sequences, roughly 11% of them seen only once. The TCR comes from a female donor with ankylosing spondylitis or in good health (not recorded which). V and J are TRBV11-2 and TRBJ2-1; 7 nucleotides match TRBD1. The sample was blood, either unsorted or a sorted T cell fraction (not recorded which). Here the CDR3 DNA reads TGTGCCAGCCGCGAGACAGGGAATAGGTACAATGAGCAGTTCTTC. Its translation: CASRETGNRYNEQFF.